In its sample, the clone carrying this T cell receptor (beta chain) was seen a few times. These data come from a study of cytomegalovirus exposure and HLA in healthy donors. Study information: Findings of an earlier analysis included roughly 110 million unique TCR beta sequences from roughly 200 million T cells. Inside one of the first data releases sat some 93 million unique TCRs taken from HLA-typed donors.

PCR was performed using 60 Vbeta and 13 Jbeta primers. Authors' methods: In a later analysis, the count reached about 75 million unique TCR beta chains, with 8.5 million to 14 million shared. The repertoire was sequenced with immunoSEQ multiplex PCR; TCRdb's copy has only in-frame clones and lacks some. The DNA gave D and trimming, while V, J and clone size come from that table. This table holds some 110,000 clones, around 15% found once. There are 15 residues in the CDR3. The J segment lost 4 bases and the V segment lost 2 bases, leaving 3 bases of the junction unmatched. Germline CDR1 is SNHLY and CDR2 is FYNNEI.

The receptor's source is a female donor in good health and CMV-seronegative. V gene TRBV2 combines with J gene TRBJ2-5, with 11 bases that match TRBD2. Material for sequencing was PBMCs. The CDR3 coding sequence is TGTGCCAGCAGTGAAATAGCGGGGGGGGGAGAGACCCAGTACTTC. Protein product: CASSEIAGGGETQYF.